The clone carrying this TCR beta chain was seen only a few times. This record belongs to a study of T cells after yellow fever vaccination. After removal of 7 bases from V and 2 bases from J, the junction contained 3 bases not matched to a gene. This CDR3 contains 13 residues. In germline, CDR1 is DFQATT, CDR2 SNEGSKA (reference sequence). From the 5' RACE reads, TCRdb called clonotypes with MiXCR, one entry per CDR3 protein. Counted here are roughly 500,000 distinct CDR3 sequences, about 19% occurring once; the ten biggest clones make up 14%. V usage is TRBV20-1 and J usage is TRBJ2-7, with 12 bases fitting TRBD2. The sequencing here drew on PBMCs, taken 15 days after the yellow fever booster vaccination. This TCR came from a man aged 25 to 40 who received the YFV17D yellow fever vaccine. This CDR3 reads CSVASGRAYEQYF. The CDR3 DNA is TGCAGTGTAGCTAGCGGGAGGGCCTACGAGCAGTACTTC.